Below, 6 T cell receptor beta chains from the same sample are listed, as sequenced in a study of Graves' ophthalmopathy and Graves' hyperthyroidism. Researchers took RNA transcripts and amplified TCR beta CDR3 regions from them. Second-round multiplex PCR followed a first-round RT-PCR using HTBI primers. MiXCR, applied by TCRdb to the multiplex PCR reads, yields one record per CDR3 protein. The sample has roughly 410,000 distinct CDR3 sequences; 15% are singletons. Sequenced: peripheral blood. The receptor source for this set is a woman younger than 35 with stable Graves' hyperthyroidism.

This clonotype was observed many times. CDR3 DNA: TGTGCCATCAGTGCCGCCCCTACAGGGATCCGGAACTATGGCTACACCTTC. It is translated as CAISAAPTGIRNYGYTF. V and J are TRBV10-3 and TRBJ1-2; D may be TRBD1 (6 bases). Germline V CDR1 and CDR2: ENHRY, SYGVKD. The CDR3 spans 17 residues. The V gene lost 4 bases and the J gene lost 2 bases, with 20 bases spanning the gap.

This clonotype was recorded at least ten times. This chain joins TRBV6-1 and TRBJ1-2; D might be TRBD1 (5 bases). The CDR3 sequence is 13 residues long. The V gene lost 3 bases and the J gene lost 4 bases, with 9 bases spanning the gap. The germline CDR1 and CDR2 sequences are MNHNS and SASEGT. The CDR3 sequence: CASSDQGFYGYTF. As DNA, the CDR3 is TGTGCCAGCAGTGACCAGGGATTCTATGGCTACACCTTC.

This clonotype has at least ten counts. CDR3 sequence reads: CASSPDGPDGYTF. CDR3 nucleotide sequence: TGTGCCAGCAGCCCGGACGGGCCCGATGGCTACACCTTC. The rearrangement links TRBV12-3 or TRBV12-4 to TRBJ1-2; D is unclear. V lost 6 bases and J 6 bases, leaving 14 bases between the germline ends. The CDR3 length is 13 residues.

Remarks on this clonotype: Just one base apart from a much larger clone, this may be a read error. The chain combines TRBV18 with TRBJ1-2; a weak D match, TRBD1 (6 bases). This CDR3 has 14 residues. Germline values: CDR1 KGHSH, CDR2 LQKENI. CDR3 bases: TGTGCCTGCTCACCATCAGGGGATAGGGACGGCTACACCTTC. The encoded protein is CACSPSGDRDGYTF.

This clonotype has at least ten counts. This rearrangement joins TRBV20-1 to TRBJ1-2; D remains ambiguous. CDR3 length equals 15 residues. Trimming removed 3 bases from V and 1 base from J, with 15 bases in between. Germline V lookup: CDR1 DFQATT, CDR2 SNEGSKA (reference sequence). The CDR3 DNA reads TGCAGTGCTAGCTACACAGACTCAAATAACTATGGCTACACCTTC. Protein sequence: CSASYTDSNNYGYTF.

The genes are TRBV6-2 or TRBV6-3 and TRBJ2-4, with TRBD2 identical over 9 bases. Germline CDR1 reads MNHEY; CDR2 reads SVGEGT. This CDR3 has 17 residues. With 4 bases clipped from V and 7 bases from J, the junction kept 14 bases outside the gene matches. The chain's CDR3 is CASSSITGTSKGNIQYF. CDR3 DNA: TGTGCCAGCAGTTCCATAACCGGGACTAGCAAAGGGAACATTCAGTACTTC.